The sequence of this TCR beta chain was determined in a study of cytomegalovirus exposure and HLA in healthy donors. Study findings and constraints: The authors enumerated roughly 160 TCR beta chains as linked to cytomegalovirus.

With respect to this clone: The antigen is unknown.

CDR1 MGHRA and CDR2 YSYEKL come from the germline V gene. This CDR3 is built from 16 residues. Trimming cost V 3 bases and J 7 bases, with 19 bases left between them. 13 Jbeta primers and 60 Vbeta primers were used for the PCR. Profiling relied on immunoSEQ multiplex PCR, and the TCRdb table lists in-frame clones only, not all of them. The repertoire holds 100,000 to 150,000 clones, with about three quarters as singletons. What was sequenced was PBMCs. V gene TRBV4-1 combines with J gene TRBJ1-5; D remains unclear. The clonotype originates from a female donor in good health and CMV-seronegative. The CDR3 bases are TGCGCCAGCAGCCAGAGGGAGATGCGGAGGAGACAGCCCCAGCATTTT. Translating it yields CASSQREMRRRQPQHF.